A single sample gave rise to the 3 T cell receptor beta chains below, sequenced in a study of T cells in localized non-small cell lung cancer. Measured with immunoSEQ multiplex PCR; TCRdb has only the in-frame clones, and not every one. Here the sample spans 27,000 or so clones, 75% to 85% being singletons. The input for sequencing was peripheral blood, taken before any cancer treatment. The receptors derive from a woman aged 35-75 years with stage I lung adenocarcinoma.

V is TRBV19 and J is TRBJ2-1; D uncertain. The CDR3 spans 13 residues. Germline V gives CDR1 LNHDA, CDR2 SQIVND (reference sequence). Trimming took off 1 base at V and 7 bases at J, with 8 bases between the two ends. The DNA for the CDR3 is TGTGCCAGTAGTATAGGAATGGGAAATGAGCAGTTCTTC. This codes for CASSIGMGNEQFF.

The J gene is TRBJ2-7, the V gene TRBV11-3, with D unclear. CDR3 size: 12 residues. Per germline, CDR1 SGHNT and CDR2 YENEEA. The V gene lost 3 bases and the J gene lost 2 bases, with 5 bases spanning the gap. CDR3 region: CASSFNPYEQYF. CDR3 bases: TGTGCCAGCAGCTTCAACCCCTACGAGCAGTACTTC.

CDR3 sequence (DNA): TGTGCCAGCAGCCAGGATGGGCGGGCTGATTCACCCCTCCACTTT. It specifies CASSQDGRADSPLHF. The gene calls are TRBV5-4 and TRBJ1-6; the D is unclear. Germline V gene sequence: CDR1 SGHNT, CDR2 YYREEE (reference sequence). The CDR3 covers 15 residues. Trimming cost V 4 bases and J 8 bases, with 16 bases left between them.